These T cell receptor beta chains were read from a single sample in a study of T cells in localized non-small cell lung cancer. The repertoire was sequenced with immunoSEQ multiplex PCR; TCRdb's copy has only in-frame clones and lacks some. Among tens of thousands of clones listed, about nine tenths were seen once. Sequences were derived from peripheral blood, sampled before any cancer treatment. The receptors shown here come from a male donor older than 55 with stage III squamous cell lung carcinoma. The CDR3 runs from the conserved cysteine through the conserved F or W. D genes are given only for firm matches.

TRBD1 TRBJ2-2 TRBV9 CASSVTTGTNTGELFF
TRBD1 TRBJ2-7 TRBV2 CASSLTPGQGLSGTYEQYF
. TRBJ2-1 TRBV28 CASSSGETEQFF
. TRBJ2-6 TRBV7-2 CASSFSAGANVLTF
. TRBJ1-4 TRBV4-3 CASSQGGGLEKLFF
. TRBJ1-1 TRBV7-8 CASSLSPDSLEAFF
. TRBJ1-3 TRBV5-4 CASSFDTGNGNTIYF
. TRBJ2-7 TRBV4-3 CASSHGLGGKDEQYF
. TRBJ2-3 TRBV9 CASSVDAQQNTQYF
. TRBJ2-3 TRBV7-8 CASSLGLRGGARTDTQYF
TRBD1 TRBJ2-7 TRBV5-5 CASSLQGVSSYEQYF
. TRBJ1-5 TRBV5-4 CASGRGLDQPQHF
TRBD1 TRBJ2-5 TRBV19 CASSLTGSPETQYF
. TRBJ2-5 TRBV13 CASSLKYAGEETQYF
. TRBJ1-5 TRBV4-2 CASSQDGGGRGIGQPQHF
TRBD1 TRBJ1-2 TRBV9 CASSVGQGDRYTF
. TRBJ1-1 TRBV30 CAWSRGIVGEAFF
. TRBJ1-5 TRBV30 CAWRAGTGNQPQHF
TRBD2 TRBJ2-5 TRBV19 CASSPGTSGWETQYF
. TRBJ1-1 TRBV28 CASGWAFF
TRBD1 TRBJ2-7 TRBV10-3 CAISERQGPYEQYF
. TRBJ1-3 TRBV7-2 CASSLSPVEWNTIYF
. TRBJ2-1 TRBV4-3 CASSQDYYNEQFF
TRBD1 TRBJ1-6 TRBV2 CASSRTGDGSPLHF
TRBD1 TRBJ2-7 TRBV7-3 CASSLSTGSNEQYF
TRBD1 TRBJ2-5 TRBV30 CAWGDSQETQYF